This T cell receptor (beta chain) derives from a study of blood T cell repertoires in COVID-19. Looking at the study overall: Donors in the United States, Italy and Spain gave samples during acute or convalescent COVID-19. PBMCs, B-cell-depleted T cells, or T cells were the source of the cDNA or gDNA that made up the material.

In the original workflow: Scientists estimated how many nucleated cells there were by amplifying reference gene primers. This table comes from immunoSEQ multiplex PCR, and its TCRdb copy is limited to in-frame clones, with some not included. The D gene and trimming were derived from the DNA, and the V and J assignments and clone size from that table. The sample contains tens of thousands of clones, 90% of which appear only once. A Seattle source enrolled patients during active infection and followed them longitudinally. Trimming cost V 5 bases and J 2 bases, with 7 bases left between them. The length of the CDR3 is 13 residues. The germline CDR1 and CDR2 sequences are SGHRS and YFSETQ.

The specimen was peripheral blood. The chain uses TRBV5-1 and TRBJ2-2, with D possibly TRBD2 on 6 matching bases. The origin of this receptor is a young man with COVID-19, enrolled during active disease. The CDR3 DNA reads TGCGCCAGCAGTAGCGGCAACACCGGGGAGCTGTTTTTT. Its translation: CASSSGNTGELFF.